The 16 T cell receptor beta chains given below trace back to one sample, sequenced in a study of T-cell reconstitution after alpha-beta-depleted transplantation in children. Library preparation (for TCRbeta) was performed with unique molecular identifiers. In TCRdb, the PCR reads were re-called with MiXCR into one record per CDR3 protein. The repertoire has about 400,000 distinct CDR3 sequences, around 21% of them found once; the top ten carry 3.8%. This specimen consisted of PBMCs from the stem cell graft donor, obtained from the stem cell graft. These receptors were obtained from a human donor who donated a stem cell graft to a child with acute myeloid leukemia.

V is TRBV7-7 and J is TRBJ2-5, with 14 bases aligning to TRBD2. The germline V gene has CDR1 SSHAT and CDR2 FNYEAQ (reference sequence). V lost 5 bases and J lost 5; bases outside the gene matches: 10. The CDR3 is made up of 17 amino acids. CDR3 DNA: TGTGCCAGCAGCGACCGACTAGCGGGAGGGCTTCGGGAGACCCAGTACTTC. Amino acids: CASSDRLAGGLRETQYF.

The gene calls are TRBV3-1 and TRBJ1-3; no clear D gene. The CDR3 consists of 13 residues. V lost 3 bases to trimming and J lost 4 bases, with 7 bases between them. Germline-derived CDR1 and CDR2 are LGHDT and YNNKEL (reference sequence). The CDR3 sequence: CASSQVVGNTIYF. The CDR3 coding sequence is TGTGCCAGCAGCCAGGTCGTCGGAAACACCATATATTTT.

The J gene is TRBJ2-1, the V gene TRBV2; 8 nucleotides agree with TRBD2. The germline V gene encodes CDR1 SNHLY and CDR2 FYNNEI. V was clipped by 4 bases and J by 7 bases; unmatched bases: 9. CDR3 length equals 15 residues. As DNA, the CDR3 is TGTGCCAGCAGTGCTGACGCGGGAGGACTGAATGAGCAGTTCTTC. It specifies CASSADAGGLNEQFF.

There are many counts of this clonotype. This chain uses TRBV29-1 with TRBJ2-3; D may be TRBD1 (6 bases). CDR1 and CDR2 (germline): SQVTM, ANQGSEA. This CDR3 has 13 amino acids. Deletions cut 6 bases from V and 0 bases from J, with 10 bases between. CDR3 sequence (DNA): TGCAGCGTGGGGACACAGAGCACAGATACGCAGTATTTT. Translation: CSVGTQSTDTQYF.

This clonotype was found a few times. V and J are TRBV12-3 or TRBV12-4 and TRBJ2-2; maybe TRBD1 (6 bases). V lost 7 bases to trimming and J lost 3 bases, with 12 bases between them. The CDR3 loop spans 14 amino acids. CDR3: CASTPGQYTGELFF. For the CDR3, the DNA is TGTGCCAGCACCCCCGGACAGTACACCGGGGAGCTGTTTTTT.

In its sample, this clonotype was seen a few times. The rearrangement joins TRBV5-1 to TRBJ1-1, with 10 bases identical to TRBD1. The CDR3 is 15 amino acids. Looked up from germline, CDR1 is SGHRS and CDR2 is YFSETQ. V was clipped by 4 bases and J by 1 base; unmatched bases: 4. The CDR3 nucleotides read TGCGCCAGCAGCGGGACAGGGGTGGGGAACACTGAAGCTTTCTTT. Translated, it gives CASSGTGVGNTEAFF. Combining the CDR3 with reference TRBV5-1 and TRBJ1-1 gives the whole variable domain KAGVTQTPRYLIKTRGQQVTLSCSPISGHRSVSWYQQTPGQGLQFLFEYFSETQRNKGNFPGRFSGRQFSNSRSEMNVSTLELGDSALYLCASSGTGVGNTEAFFGQGTRLTVV.

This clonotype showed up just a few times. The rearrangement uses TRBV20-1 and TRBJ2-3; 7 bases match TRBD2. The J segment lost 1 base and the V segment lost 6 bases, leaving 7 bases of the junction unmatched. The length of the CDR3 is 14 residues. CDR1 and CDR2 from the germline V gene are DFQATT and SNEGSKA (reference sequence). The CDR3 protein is CSAGMGGGTDTQYF. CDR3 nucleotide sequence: TGCAGTGCGGGGATGGGGGGGGGCACAGATACGCAGTATTTT.

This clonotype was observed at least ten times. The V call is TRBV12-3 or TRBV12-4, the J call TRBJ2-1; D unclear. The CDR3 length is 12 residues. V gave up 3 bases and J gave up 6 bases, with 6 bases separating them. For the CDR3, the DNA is TGTGCCAGCAGTTTGTTTATCAATGAGCAGTTCTTC. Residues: CASSLFINEQFF.

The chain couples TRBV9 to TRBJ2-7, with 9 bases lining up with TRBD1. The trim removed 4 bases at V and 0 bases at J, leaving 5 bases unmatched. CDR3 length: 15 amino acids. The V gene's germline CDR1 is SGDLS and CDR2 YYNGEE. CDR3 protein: CASSSRTGDSYEQYF. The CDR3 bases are TGTGCCAGCAGCTCCCGGACAGGGGACTCCTACGAGCAGTACTTC.

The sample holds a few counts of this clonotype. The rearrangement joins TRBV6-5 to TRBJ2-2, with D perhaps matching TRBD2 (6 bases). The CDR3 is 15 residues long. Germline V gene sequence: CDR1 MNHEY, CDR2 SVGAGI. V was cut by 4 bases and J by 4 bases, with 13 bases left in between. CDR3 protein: CASSWRVGTTGELFF. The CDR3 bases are TGTGCCAGCAGTTGGAGGGTAGGGACCACCGGGGAGCTGTTTTTT.

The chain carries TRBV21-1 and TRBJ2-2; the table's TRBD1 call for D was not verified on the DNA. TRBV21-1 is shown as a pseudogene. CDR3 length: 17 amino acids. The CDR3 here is CASSKSGARGRSGELFF. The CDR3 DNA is TGTGCCAGCAGCAAAAGTGGGGCCCGGGGGCGATCCGGGGAGCTGTTTTTT.

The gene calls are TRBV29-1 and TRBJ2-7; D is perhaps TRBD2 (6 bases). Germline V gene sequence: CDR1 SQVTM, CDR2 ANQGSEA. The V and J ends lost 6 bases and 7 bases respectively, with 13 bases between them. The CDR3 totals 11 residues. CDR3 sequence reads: CSVRRGGEQYF. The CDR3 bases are TGCAGCGTGAGGAGGGGTGGGGAGCAGTACTTC.

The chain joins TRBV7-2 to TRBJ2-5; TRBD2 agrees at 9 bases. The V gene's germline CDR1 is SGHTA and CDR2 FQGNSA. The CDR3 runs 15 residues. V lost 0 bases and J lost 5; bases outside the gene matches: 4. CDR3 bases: TGTGCCAGCAGCTTAGCGCTAGCGGGACGGGAGACCCAGTACTTC. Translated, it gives CASSLALAGRETQYF.

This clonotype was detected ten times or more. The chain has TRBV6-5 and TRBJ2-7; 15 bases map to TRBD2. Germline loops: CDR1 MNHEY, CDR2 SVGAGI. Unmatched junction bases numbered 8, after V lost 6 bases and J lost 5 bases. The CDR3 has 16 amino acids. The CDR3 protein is CASSPGTSGRRNEQYF. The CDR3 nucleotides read TGTGCCAGCAGCCCCGGGACTAGCGGGAGGAGGAACGAGCAGTACTTC.

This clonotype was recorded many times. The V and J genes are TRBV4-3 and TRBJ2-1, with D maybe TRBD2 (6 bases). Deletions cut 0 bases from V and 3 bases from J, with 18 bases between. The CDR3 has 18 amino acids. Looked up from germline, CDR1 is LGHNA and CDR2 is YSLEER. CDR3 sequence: CASSQDLLSEGSYNEQFF. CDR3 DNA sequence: TGCGCCAGCAGCCAAGACCTACTGTCGGAGGGTAGCTACAATGAGCAGTTCTTC.

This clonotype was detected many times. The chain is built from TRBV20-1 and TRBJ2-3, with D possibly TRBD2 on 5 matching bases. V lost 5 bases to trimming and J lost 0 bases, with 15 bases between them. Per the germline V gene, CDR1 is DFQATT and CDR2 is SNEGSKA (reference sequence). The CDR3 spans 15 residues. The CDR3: CSAAGVDGSTDTQYF. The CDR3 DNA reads TGCAGTGCTGCCGGGGTGGACGGCAGCACAGATACGCAGTATTTT.